A selection of T cell receptor beta chains follows, all from one sample in a study of CD4+ T cells in melanoma. The table came from immunoSEQ multiplex PCR; TCRdb's copy has only in-frame clones and leaves some out. The sample has about 140,000 clones; about nine tenths are singletons. Receptors originate from a human donor with melanoma. The conserved cysteine and the conserved F or W are not part of the CDR3 here.

>TRBV7-6|TRBJ1-6
ASSLTGTGTDSPLH
>TRBV11-2|TRBJ2-3
ASSLRVKAGATDTQY
>TRBV30|TRBJ2-4
AWSVTPGERGLAKNIQY
>TRBV7-9|TRBJ2-3
ASSLLKGPRTDTQY
>TRBV15|TRBJ1-4
ATVGQANEKLF
>TRBV19|TRBJ1-1
ASSIQGARNTEAF
>TRBV6-1|TRBJ2-3
ASSGRSGRGPRTDTQY
>TRBV10-1|TRBJ2-1
ASSETRGSSYNEQF
>TRBV30|TRBJ2-3
AWSVLGGFGDTQY
>TRBV7-9|TRBJ1-1
ASSSNPGREAF
>TRBV6-1|TRBJ1-2
ASSPTGGYGYT
>TRBV18|TRBJ1-4
ASSPPRGTNEKLF
>TRBV5-1|TRBJ1-1
ASSPVPGGTEAF
>TRBV6-5|TRBJ1-4
ASSYTIDPNREKLF
>TRBV12-5|TRBJ1-4
ASGTGDSGEKLF
>TRBV12-5|TRBJ1-1
ASAREYNTEAF
>TRBV7-9|TRBJ2-5
ASSSISGQETQY
>TRBV5-4|TRBJ2-7
ASSAGTSGPYEQY
>TRBV5-6|TRBJ1-1
ASTKRARGNTEAF
>TRBV6-1|TRBJ1-2
ASSDWGAGGYT
>TRBV30|TRBJ1-6
AWGLLISYNSPLH
>TRBV7-8|TRBJ1-5
ASSLRSNQPQH
>TRBV6-5|TRBJ2-7
ASSKLGGATYEQY
>TRBV6-5|TRBJ1-1
ASSSGLRTEAF
>TRBV19|TRBJ1-1
ASSIVSSTEAF
>TRBV11-2|TRBJ2-7
ASSLTTSLGEQY
>TRBV6-4|TRBJ1-5
ASTRDRGGSGNQPQH
>TRBV4-2|TRBJ2-1
ASSQTSGGAAQF
>TRBV7-6|TRBJ2-5
ASSRSTSWETQY
>TRBV2|TRBJ1-5
ASSDGQGFPQPQH